Detailed here is one TCR beta chain. Its recognized antigen is unknown. No qualities accompany the bases; no much larger clone lies one base away. Each collaborating institution followed its own protocols to collect whole blood in K2EDTA tubes. For TCRbeta analysis, collaborators shipped samples in one of three forms: frozen whole blood, isolated PBMCs, or DNA extracted from either of those sample types. The immunoSEQ Assay, a bias-controlled multiplex PCR, was used to amplify TCRbeta CDR3 regions from genomic DNA. As for how the authors treated the data: The number of nucleated cells in each sample was estimated from the amplification of reference gene primers within the assay. Sequence reads were collapsed and filtered to measure the absolute abundance of every unique TCRbeta CDR3 rearrangement. For each sample, productive Simpson clonality was calculated as the square root of Simpson's diversity index over productive rearrangements. TCRdb took over this immuneACCESS table, retaining in-frame rearrangements with V and J assigned. Such tables are incomplete; in checked studies, under half of the missing clones stem from an unresolved V gene, and the remainder is unexplained. D and trimming were read from the DNA, whereas the V and J calls and clone size are those reported in that table. For this sample there are under 85,000 clones; about 86% appear just once. Jointly, the top ten make up 5.3% of the sample.

This specimen comes from a study of blood T cell repertoires in COVID-19 (dated by TCRdb to 2018 to 2021). General notes on the study: The collaborator samples originated in the United States, Italy and Spain and spanned the acute and convalescent phases of COVID-19. Samples were obtained from the ongoing ImmuneRACE study (first 160 participants) and from 1,254 subjects provided by 6 global collaborators. Where HLA class I and class II types were available, the types were taken from metadata supplied by the sample provider, not from assay-based typing. Nearly every sample came with metadata listing a de-identified subject ID, COVID-19 status, age in years and sex. The dataset comprised deeply sampled blood TCRbeta repertoires from subjects exposed to, actively infected with, or recovered from COVID-19. The material from the prospective study consisted of cDNA or gDNA derived from T cells, B-cell-depleted T cells, or PBMCs. The repertoires were released in a freely available public database meant as a resource for research on the immune response to SARS-CoV-2.

The germline V gene gives CDR1 as MRHNA and CDR2 as SNTAGT. The V and J ends are trimmed by 2 bases and 1 base, leaving 13 bases between them. The CDR3 runs 16 residues from the cysteine to the phenylalanine. Here the CDR3 DNA is all that survives: 48 bases in frame from base 1. What the work shows at the level of the full study, not this receptor alone: Clinical and demographic metadata were provided uncurated, with the amount varying by source and participant.

The TCR comes from a man aged 50-59 years with active COVID-19. The rearranged segments are TRBV6-4 and TRBJ2-3; a tentative D call is TRBD2 (6 bases match). The specimen sequenced was peripheral blood. The encoded CDR3 is CASSDVSGAGTDTQYF. The sequenced DNA: TGTGCCAGCAGTGACGTCTCGGGAGCGGGCACAGATACGCAGTATTTT.